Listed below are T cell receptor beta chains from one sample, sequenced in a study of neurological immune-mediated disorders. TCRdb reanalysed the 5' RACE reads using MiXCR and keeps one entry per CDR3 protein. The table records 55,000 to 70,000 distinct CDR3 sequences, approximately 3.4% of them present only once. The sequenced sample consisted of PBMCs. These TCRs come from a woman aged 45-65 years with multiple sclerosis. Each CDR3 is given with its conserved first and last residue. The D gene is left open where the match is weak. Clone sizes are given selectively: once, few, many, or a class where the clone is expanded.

TGCGCCAGCAGCTTTTCTCCTAGCGGGGCCTATGCGGTATTAGAGACCCAGTACTTC CASSFSPSGAYAVLETQYF TRBJ2-5 TRBV5-1 many TRBD2
TGCGCCAGCAGCTTGCTGGGGGCTGGAAACACCATATATTTT CASSLLGAGNTIYF TRBJ1-3 TRBV5-1 many -
TGCGCCAGCAGCCAAGATGGTTCGTGGCTGGATTCACCCCTCCACTTT CASSQDGSWLDSPLHF TRBJ1-6 TRBV4-3 many -
TGTGCCAGCCAAGGTACGGGGGGCGAACGAGAGACCCAGTACTTC CASQGTGGERETQYF TRBJ2-5 TRBV18 many -
TGCAGTGCCCGGACTAGCGGGAGGTCCTGGTACAATGAGCAGTTCTTC CSARTSGRSWYNEQFF TRBJ2-1 TRBV20-1 - TRBD2
TGCGCCAGCAGCCAACGGAGCACCGGGGAGCTGTTTTTT CASSQRSTGELFF TRBJ2-2 TRBV4-3 many -
TGTGCCAGCAGCGGTCGGGAGACCCAGTACTTC CASSGRETQYF TRBJ2-5 TRBV7-2 many -
TGCGCCAGCAGCTTGGAGTGGGCTTCAGGGTACACCTTC CASSLEWASGYTF TRBJ1-2 TRBV5-1 many -
TGTGCCAGCAGCAGGCGGCTATCCGGAGTCCTCGAGACCCAGTACTTC CASSRRLSGVLETQYF TRBJ2-5 TRBV6-1 many -
TGTGCCAGTAGTATGATGGGGCAGGGAGGTTCACCCCTCCACTTT CASSMMGQGGSPLHF TRBJ1-6 TRBV19 many -
TGTGCCAGCAGCCCCACCCCAGCGGGAGAGTACACCGGGGAGCTGTTTTTT CASSPTPAGEYTGELFF TRBJ2-2 TRBV11-2 many TRBD2
TGCGCCAGCAGCTCCCAGAGGGGGCCCTACGAGCAGTACTTC CASSSQRGPYEQYF TRBJ2-7 TRBV5-1 many TRBD1
TGTGCCAGCAGCTTAGAGGGCCAATACAATGAGCAGTTCTTC CASSLEGQYNEQFF TRBJ2-1 TRBV7-9 many -
TGTGCCAGCAGTTACGCGGGGGAGAGAGACTCTGGAAACACCATATATTTT CASSYAGERDSGNTIYF TRBJ1-3 TRBV6-5 many -
TGTGCCAGCACCCCGGGAGCAGTAGAGTCCTACAATGAGCAGTTCTTC CASTPGAVESYNEQFF TRBJ2-1 TRBV25-1 many -
TGCGCCAGCAGCCCACATCAGGGGAACACTGAAGCTTTCTTT CASSPHQGNTEAFF TRBJ1-1 TRBV5-1 many -
TGCGCCAGCAGCTATTCAGGGGCTCCAGAGACCCAGTACTTC CASSYSGAPETQYF TRBJ2-5 TRBV5-1 many -
TGTGCCACTGGATGGGACAGGGAAGTGACAGGAGCGGATGAAAAACTGTTTTTT CATGWDREVTGADEKLFF TRBJ1-4 TRBV10-3 many TRBD1
TGCAGTGCTAGAGGTCAGCGGTCTAGCACAGATACGCAGTATTTT CSARGQRSSTDTQYF TRBJ2-3 TRBV20-1 many -
TGCGCCAGCAGTGATGGCACCAAAAACATTCAGTACTTC CASSDGTKNIQYF TRBJ2-4 TRBV10-2 many -
TGTGCCAGCAGTTTTCGACGGACCCATGAAGCTTTCTTT CASSFRRTHEAFF TRBJ1-1 TRBV6-5 many -
TGCGCCAGCATGGGGGGCTCCTACAATGAGCAGTTCTTC CASMGGSYNEQFF TRBJ2-1 TRBV5-1 few -
TGTGCCAGCAGTTTTAGACAGAGTAATTCACCCCTCCACTTT CASSFRQSNSPLHF TRBJ1-6 TRBV27 many -
TGCGCCAGCAGCTCCGGGACACCATACAATGAGCAGTTCTTC CASSSGTPYNEQFF TRBJ2-1 TRBV5-1 many -
TGCAGTGCTAGAGATCACAGGGATCCTAGTTCACCCCTCCACTTT CSARDHRDPSSPLHF TRBJ1-6 TRBV20-1 many -
TGTGCCAGCAGTTTTACTAGCGGGAGTTTTAACACCGGGGAGCTGTTTTTT CASSFTSGSFNTGELFF TRBJ2-2 TRBV6-5 many TRBD2
TGTGCCAGCAGCGTAGTAGGAGACACTGCGAACACCTTC CASSVVGDTANTF TRBJ1-2 TRBV9 many -
TGTGCCAGCAGTTGGGGGGGCAAAAACATTCAGTACTTC CASSWGGKNIQYF TRBJ2-4 TRBV12-3/TRBV12-4 many TRBD2
TGCGCCAGCAGTGAGGGGCAGGCGGACACCTACGAGCAGTACTTC CASSEGQADTYEQYF TRBJ2-7 TRBV10-2 many -
TGCAGTGCTAGCTGGACACGGGACACTGAAGCTTTCTTT CSASWTRDTEAFF TRBJ1-1 TRBV20-1 many -
TGTGCCAGCAGCTTAGGGGGGGGGAGCGCTCAGCCCCAGCATTTT CASSLGGGSAQPQHF TRBJ1-5 TRBV7-2 many -